This T cell receptor beta chain appears in the sequencing data of a study of regulatory T cells in long-lasting Graves disease listed by TCRdb under 2021. About the study as a whole: Patients with newly diagnosed Graves' disease had been on antithyroid drugs for under 3 months. Persistent Graves' disease patients were compared with newly diagnosed Graves' disease patients by peripheral blood TCR sequencing and RNA sequencing. The study took place in China and was registered as a clinical trial. A total of about 33 samples underwent TCR sequencing, from roughly 13 patients with persistent Graves' disease and about 20 patients with newly diagnosed Graves' disease. What the authors observed across the whole study: The authors acknowledged the small sample size as a limitation that may reduce accuracy. More public clonotypes were shared among persistent patients (about 2,800) than among newly diagnosed patients (966). Preferential use of TRBV28, TRBJ1-2 and TRBJ2-5 was observed in persistent disease, whereas TRBV20-1 and TRBJ2-1 were favored in newly diagnosed disease. Peripheral blood alone was examined, since thyroid tissue, which constituted the primary lesion, could not be accessed. Sequencing and analysis were limited to the TCR beta chain. Compared with newly diagnosed patients, persistent Graves' disease patients had lower TCR Shannon entropy and fewer highly expanded clones, which suggests clonal expansion.

Library preparation used multiplex PCR. TCRdb lists the instrument as Illumina HiSeq 4000. To build TCR beta libraries, CDR3 regions were amplified by Arm-PCR using iRepertoire HTBI primers. PCR products were gel purified before sequencing. In the authors' own workflow: Across samples, 62 TRBV and roughly 13 TRBJ segments were identified and used for gene usage analysis of CDR3 amino acid clonotypes. COPE and FqMerger were used to merge filtered high-quality paired reads into contigs. BLAST was used to align contigs to IMGT TRBV, TRBD and TRBJ reference genes, and CDR3 was defined according to IMGT. Any clonotype with a frequency above 0.1% was counted as a highly expanded clone. Shannon entropy served as the measure of repertoire diversity, while the Gini coefficient captured V-J evenness. A clonotype found in more than one individual was treated as public. The public reads were run again by TCRdb, first through fastp at Q25 and then through MiXCR, and only productive beta chains were kept. Entries that share a CDR3 protein sequence are merged under the most common genes and DNA. These V and J calls originate from TCRdb's pipeline instead of the authors' own analysis. Recorded for this sample are around 330,000 distinct CDR3 sequences; about 18% of them occurred a single time. The top ten hold 35% to 45% of the sample.

After removal of 3 bases from V and 10 bases from J, the junction retains 10 bases not matched to a gene. From a lookup of the germline V gene, CDR1 and CDR2 are SGHVS and FQNEAQ. The cysteine opens and the phenylalanine closes a CDR3 of 15 amino acids. The sequence is cut down to CDR3 DNA, 45 bases in frame from base 1. The sample's time point label, decoded: newly diagnosed GD, antithyroid drugs for less than 3 months. RNA was extracted from PBMCs in TRIzol for both TCR sequencing and RNA sequencing. The diagnosis of Graves' disease followed American Thyroid Association guidelines. The patients came from an endocrinology department in Xi'an, China. Each patient gave 7 to 9.5 milliliters of peripheral blood, collected in an EDTA anticoagulant tube. Ficoll Paque Plus density gradient separation was used to isolate PBMCs, and no additional T cell sorting was done. An Agilent 2100 Bioanalyzer and agarose gel were used to check RNA quality, while a NanoDrop 2000 measured RNA concentration.

About this clonotype: Which antigen it targets is not known. A far larger clone differs by one base, so this is likely a read error.

This chain joins TRBV7-8 to TRBJ2-1, and TRBD1 aligns with 9 junction nucleotides. The sequence came from a female donor with Graves disease. The sequencing used peripheral blood mononuclear cells (PBMCs), collected at new diagnosis, from a patient treated with antithyroid drugs. The CDR3 protein is CASSFGQGNVYEQFF. Here is the DNA: TGTGCCAGCAGCTTTGGACAGGGGAATGTCTACGAGCAGTTCTTC.